This T cell receptor beta chain was sequenced for a study of T cells in localized non-small cell lung cancer (dated by TCRdb to the early 2020s). Background on the whole study: Comparing tumors with uninvolved tumor-adjacent lungs, the study looked at the T cell repertoires of over 200 patients with early-stage NSCLC. The cohort was made up of around 240 treatment-naive NSCLC patients whose localized lung tumors had been resected. The mean age of the NSCLC patients was about 67 years, with 130 or so men and 100 to 110 women. Overall results and qualifications from the work: Higher blood T cell density associated with longer overall survival, while higher adjacent-lung clonality associated with shorter survival. Multi-region tumor sequencing was not performed, so intratumor heterogeneity could not be excluded. Uninvolved tumor-adjacent lung showed the highest T cell clonality, higher than tumor, which suggests more focused antigenic responses in the adjacent lung. Of the top 100 tumor clones, a median of roughly 60 were detected in paired uninvolved adjacent lung; some 28 were also among that lung's top 100. Because of the exploratory design, TCR variables were selected using unadjusted p-values without false-discovery rate correction.

At diagnosis, peripheral blood, uninvolved tumor-adjacent lung and tumor were collected and stored as a combination of fresh-frozen and FFPE material. For TCR repertoire profiling, the blood samples were analyzed as peripheral blood mononuclear cells. TCR beta CDR3 regions were sequenced from DNA using the immunoSEQ Assay. In the paper's pipeline: To compute T cell density, TCR beta template counts were normalized to usable DNA, which was estimated by amplifying housekeeping genes. Richness was estimated using the preseqR package, with extrapolation to 400,000 templates for PBMC samples and to 120,000 templates for tissue samples. Clonality was defined as one minus Pielou's evenness. Differential abundance testing on productive amino-acid clonotypes, with a minimum total count of 5 and an alpha of 0.1, was used to identify tissue-enriched TCRs. The Jaccard Index and the Morisita Overlap Index were used to measure repertoire overlap between compartments. GLIPH clustered TCR beta CDR3s with public tetramer-defined viral CDR3s; viral motifs required at least three viral sequences plus V-gene enrichment. The clones in this table, taken by TCRdb from immuneACCESS, are in-frame only. Not every clone is retained; where verified, under half of the shortfall comes from an unresolved V gene, and the cause of the rest is unknown. The D gene and trimming were derived from the DNA, and the V and J assignments and clone size from that table. Recorded for this sample are about 52,000 clones; 86% of them occurred a single time. The top ten clonotypes cover 18% of the sample.

With respect to this clone: Its antigen target is currently unknown. Base qualities are not recorded, but no much larger clone differs from it by a single base.

Sample: peripheral blood, taken before any cancer treatment. The sequence came from a male donor at least 60 years old with stage III squamous cell lung carcinoma.

The sequenced DNA is TGTGCCAGCAGTTTCGCGGTGGCCCTTAAAGGCTACACCTTC. Translated, this is CASSFAVALKGYTF. This sequence uses TRBV28 and TRBJ1-2, with the D segment identity uncertain. Relative to germline, V is 3 bases shorter and J is 8 bases shorter, with 16 bases between their ends. According to the germline V gene, CDR1 reads MDHEN and CDR2 reads SYDVKM. From its cysteine to its phenylalanine, the CDR3 spans 14 amino acids. Kept here is only the CDR3 DNA, which spans 42 bases and is read in frame from base 1.